This TCR beta chain was captured by sequencing in a study of T cells in Graves' hyperthyroidism and ophthalmopathy. Whole-study results and caveats: Among thyroid clonotypes expanded above 0.001, most also appeared in blood. Model predictions of ophthalmopathy came a median approximately 6.8 months before onset.

Regarding this clonotype: Its specificity is not known.

Diagnoses were made from clinical symptoms, serum measures (thyroxine and TRAb), thyroid ultrasound and orbital computed tomography. There were TCR beta CDR3 regions amplified from RNA transcripts. HTBI primers were used for first-round RT-PCR of the TCR CDR3. TCRdb passed the multiplex PCR reads through MiXCR, listing each CDR3 protein once. The table includes more than 350,000 distinct CDR3 sequences, about 14% detected once. With 6 bases clipped from V and 3 bases from J, the junction kept 6 bases outside the gene matches. The CDR3 is 14 amino acids. Germline loops: CDR1 MNHEY, CDR2 SVGEGT. The sample comprised blood. This TCR derives from a woman in her thirties with Graves' ophthalmopathy. The genes are TRBV6-2 or TRBV6-3 and TRBJ2-7; 9 bases agree with TRBD2. CDR3 bases: TGTGCCAGCAGCTCCCTACTAGCGGGCTACGAGCAGTACTTC. It encodes CASSSLLAGYEQYF.